A selection of T cell receptor beta chains follows, all from one sample in a study of cytomegalovirus exposure and HLA in healthy donors. TCRdb's copy holds only in-frame clones and misses some; the assay was immunoSEQ multiplex PCR. The sample contains 90,000 to 120,000 clones, over 70% of which appear only once. Sequencing was carried out using PBMCs. The receptor set was obtained from a man under 40 in good health and CMV-seronegative. CDR3s include the opening cysteine and the closing phenylalanine or tryptophan. A D gene is named only where the DNA matches it firmly. Clone size is given for some rows only: seen once, a few or many times, or a class if the clone is expanded.

length	J	D	size	V	CDR3	DNA
14	TRBJ2-5	NA	NA	TRBV21-1	CASPKGGGEETQYF	TGTGCCAGCCCTAAAGGGGGGGGAGAAGAGACCCAGTACTTC
13	TRBJ1-1	TRBD1	NA	TRBV30	CAWNQGVNTEAFF	TGTGCCTGGAATCAGGGGGTGAACACTGAAGCTTTCTTT
12	TRBJ2-5	NA	NA	TRBV5-1	CASSLDGETQYF	TGCGCCAGCAGCTTGGACGGGGAGACCCAGTACTTC
15	TRBJ1-5	NA	once	TRBV28	CASRWAGNSNQPQHF	TGTGCCAGCCGTTGGGCGGGGAATAGCAATCAGCCCCAGCATTTT
14	TRBJ2-5	NA	NA	TRBV9	CASSGGQGMKTQYF	TGTGCCAGCAGCGGGGGGCAGGGTATGAAGACCCAGTACTTC
19	TRBJ1-3	TRBD1	NA	TRBV5-6	CASSLRGTGGGRAGNTIYF	TGTGCCAGCAGCTTACGTGGGACAGGGGGCGGGCGAGCTGGAAACACCATATATTTT
18	TRBJ2-5	TRBD2	NA	TRBV7-9	CASSPGAASGREGETQYF	TGTGCCAGCAGCCCCGGGGCGGCTAGCGGGAGGGAAGGAGAGACCCAGTACTTC
15	TRBJ2-3	NA	few	TRBV28	CASSPRGALADTQYF	TGTGCCAGCAGTCCGCGTGGGGCCCTCGCAGATACGCAGTATTTT
15	TRBJ1-5	NA	NA	TRBV7-8	CASSPNRQRNQPQHF	TGTGCCAGCAGCCCAAACAGACAGCGAAATCAGCCCCAGCATTTT
15	TRBJ1-1	TRBD1	NA	TRBV6-5	CASRGTGGKDTEAFF	TGTGCCAGCAGGGGGACAGGCGGCAAGGACACTGAAGCTTTCTTT
14	TRBJ2-1	TRBD2	once	TRBV30	CAWSSGGAYNEQFF	TGTGCCTGGAGTAGCGGGGGGGCCTACAATGAGCAGTTCTTC
16	TRBJ2-7	TRBD1	NA	TRBV9	CASSPLSGQGPYEQYF	TGTGCCAGCAGCCCCCTCTCGGGACAGGGTCCCTACGAGCAGTACTTC
14	TRBJ2-7	TRBD1	few	TRBV12-5	CASGSGQGGYEQYF	TGTGCTAGTGGTTCCGGACAGGGTGGATACGAGCAGTACTTC
15	TRBJ2-3	TRBD2	NA	TRBV28	CASSRPGLALDTQYF	TGTGCCAGCAGTCGCCCGGGACTAGCATTAGATACGCAGTATTTT